These 29 T cell receptor beta chains came from one sample sequenced in a study of cytomegalovirus exposure and HLA in healthy donors (dated by TCRdb to 2016 to 2017). Libraries were built with the immunoSEQ multiplex PCR assay. A mixture of 60 forward primers for TCR Vbeta segments and 13 reverse primers for TCR Jbeta segments was used in the multiplex PCR. TCRdb re-hosts the immuneACCESS table, in-frame sequences only. Its copies lack some clones; in the studies checked, an unresolved V gene accounts for under half of them, and the cause for the rest is not known. This sample holds about 87,000 clones; 70% to 80% were observed only once. Approximately 20% of the sample is taken by the ten largest. Sequencing was carried out using PBMCs. These receptor sequences come from a man aged 25 to 40 in good health and CMV-seropositive.

The chain links TRBV5-1 to TRBJ1-1; 10 bases align to TRBD1. The CDR3 contains 14 residues. The junction had 6 bases not matched to a gene; V was cut back by 4 bases and J by 6 bases. Germline lookup yields CDR1 SGHRS and CDR2 YFSETQ. The CDR3 region has the DNA TGCGCCAGCAGCCCGGGACAGGGGCGGGCTGAAGCTTTCTTT. It encodes CASSPGQGRAEAFF.

V gene TRBV19 combines with J gene TRBJ1-2; D not resolved. V was pared by 0 bases and J by 6 bases, with 17 bases between. This CDR3 region has 16 residues. Looked up from germline, CDR1 is LNHDA and CDR2 is SQIVND (reference sequence). CDR3 sequence: CASSIDLYTRGDGYTF. The CDR3, as DNA: TGTGCCAGTAGTATAGATCTATACACCCGAGGCGATGGCTACACCTTC.

The rearrangement joins TRBV2 to TRBJ1-5, with D hard to call. This CDR3 spans 13 amino acids. Germline V gene data show CDR1 as SNHLY and CDR2 as FYNNEI. Trimming took off 7 bases at V and 7 bases at J, with 14 bases between the two ends. In nucleotides, the CDR3 is TGTGCCAGCAAGAAATCGAACTCCCAGCCCCAGCATTTT. Translation gives CASKKSNSQPQHF.

The V gene is TRBV5-1, the J gene TRBJ2-7; 9 positions agree with TRBD2. This CDR3 has 13 residues. The germline CDR1 and CDR2 sequences are SGHRS and YFSETQ. V lost 4 bases, J lost 3 bases, and 2 bases stayed unmatched. This CDR3 reads CASSGGGVYEQYF. The DNA of the CDR3 is TGCGCCAGCAGCGGCGGGGGGGTCTACGAGCAGTACTTC.

The J gene is TRBJ2-5, the V gene TRBV6-5; 11 positions match TRBD1. The J call is uncertain, as TRBJ2-7 better fits the DNA end. This CDR3 is 14 amino acids long. Germline CDR1 MNHEY, CDR2 SVGAGI. DNA for the CDR3: TGTGCCAGCAGTCAAGGGACAGGGGGCTACGAGCAGTACTTC. Protein sequence: CASSQGTGGYEQYF.

The chain employs TRBV2 and TRBJ2-7, with D perhaps TRBD1 (6 bases). The CDR3 contains 14 residues. Germline V gene lookup returns CDR1 SNHLY and CDR2 FYNNEI. V lost 4 bases and J 1 base, leaving 11 bases between the germline ends. As DNA, the CDR3 is TGTGCCAGCAGTGGAGGAAGGGGGTCCTACGAGCAGTACTTC. Translated, it gives CASSGGRGSYEQYF.

CDR3: CASSQKSGQGAKETQYF. CDR3 DNA: TGTGCCAGCAGCCAAAAATCCGGACAGGGGGCAAAAGAGACCCAGTACTTC. This chain joins TRBV14 and TRBJ2-5; 11 bases match TRBD1. The J segment lost 3 bases and the V segment lost 2 bases, leaving 8 bases of the junction unmatched. The CDR3 is 17 residues long. The V gene's germline CDR1 is SGHDN and CDR2 FVKESK.

J is TRBJ1-3 and V is TRBV7-8; the D gene is possibly TRBD1 (5 bases). This CDR3 is 15 amino acids long. Germline V gene sequence: CDR1 SGHVS, CDR2 FQNEAQ. V lost 5 bases, J lost 0 bases, and 11 bases lay in between. The CDR3 sequence: CASSQTVHSGNTIYF. The CDR3, as DNA: TGTGCCAGCAGCCAGACAGTGCACTCTGGAAACACCATATATTTT.

This rearrangement joins TRBV2 to TRBJ2-5; 10 bases line up with TRBD2. J gave up 5 bases and V 3 bases, and 9 bases lay outside the gene matches. CDR1 is SNHLY, CDR2 FYNNEI, per germline. This CDR3 region has 16 residues. In nucleotides, the CDR3 is TGTGCCAGCAGTGAGGGGAGCGGGAGGGCCACGGAGACCCAGTACTTC. It translates to CASSEGSGRATETQYF.

This chain links TRBV21-1 with TRBJ1-6; TRBD1 reflects the table's D call only, with no check against the DNA. TRBV21-1 is shown as a pseudogene. The CDR3 consists of 17 residues. The DNA of the CDR3 is TGTGCCAGCAGCAGAGCAGGGGGAACGGGATATAATTCACCCCTCCACTTT. Protein product: CASSRAGGTGYNSPLHF.

The chain uses TRBV2 and TRBJ2-5; the D gene is possibly TRBD1 (6 bases). Germline CDR1 SNHLY, CDR2 FYNNEI. The V end lost 8 bases, the J end lost 0 bases, and 13 bases lay between the germline ends. This CDR3 is built from 14 residues. The CDR3 spells CASSWDTNQETQYF. As DNA, the CDR3 is TGTGCCAGCTCATGGGACACTAACCAAGAGACCCAGTACTTC.

The rearrangement joins TRBV7-3 to TRBJ2-3; TRBD2 agrees at 15 bases. With V trimmed by 5 bases and J by 8 bases, 14 bases remained unmatched. Germline assignment: CDR1 SGHTA and CDR2 FQGTGA. This CDR3 contains 18 residues. CDR3 sequence: CASSPTGTSGRLVLTQYF. The CDR3 region has the DNA TGTGCCAGCAGCCCAACCGGGACTAGCGGGAGGCTCGTTCTTACGCAGTATTTT.

This chain connects TRBV14 to TRBJ2-7; TRBD2 might be the D (5 bases). The length of the CDR3 is 13 residues. Germline V lookup: CDR1 SGHDN, CDR2 FVKESK. V shed 4 bases and J shed 1 base, with 8 bases lying between them. CDR3 nucleotide sequence: TGTGCCAGCAGCCCAGACTATTCCTACGAGCAGTACTTC. Encoded protein: CASSPDYSYEQYF.

The V call is TRBV7-2, the J call TRBJ1-6; D remains ambiguous. The CDR3 totals 14 residues. Germline V lookup: CDR1 SGHTA, CDR2 FQGNSA. V lost 2 bases and J lost 8, with 10 bases in between. Written as DNA, the CDR3 is TGTGCCAGCAGCTTACCCGCAGGTTATTCACCCCTCCACTTT. It is translated as CASSLPAGYSPLHF.

This clone was detected only once. The rearrangement links TRBV30 to TRBJ1-2; 10 positions match TRBD1. With 5 bases clipped from V and 4 bases from J, the junction kept 1 base outside the gene matches. The CDR3 is 12 residues long. The germline V gene encodes CDR1 GTSNPN and CDR2 SVGIG (reference sequence). The CDR3 here is CAWGDRGYGYTF. CDR3 coding DNA: TGTGCCTGGGGGGACAGGGGCTATGGCTACACCTTC.

The chain carries TRBV9 and TRBJ2-5, with a possible D match to TRBD1 (6 bases). This CDR3 comprises 16 residues. Germline V CDR1 and CDR2: SGDLS, YYNGEE. Trimming cost V 0 bases and J 5 bases, with 17 bases left between them. The CDR3 here is CASSVGDTVIEETQYF. CDR3 bases: TGTGCCAGCAGCGTAGGGGACACGGTAATTGAGGAGACCCAGTACTTC.

The chain links TRBV7-3 to TRBJ2-3; 9 bases align to TRBD1. Germline CDR1 reads SGHTA; CDR2 reads FQGTGA. The CDR3 loop spans 15 amino acids. Unmatched junction bases numbered 5, after V lost 4 bases and J lost 3 bases. The CDR3 region has the DNA TGTGCCAGCAGCTCCTCCGGGACAGGGACAGATACGCAGTATTTT. Its protein is CASSSSGTGTDTQYF. The whole variable domain, remainder taken from reference TRBV7-3 and TRBJ2-3, is GAGVSQTPSNKVTEKGKYVELRCDPISGHTALYWYRQSLGQGPEFLIYFQGTGAADDSGLPNDRFFAVRPEGSVSTLKIQRTERGDSAVYLCASSSSGTGTDTQYFGPGTRLTVL.

The chain employs TRBV2 and TRBJ2-7; 9 positions match TRBD1. CDR1 SNHLY and CDR2 FYNNEI come from the germline V gene. V trimming: 6 bases; J trimming: 2 bases; junction bases outside the gene matches: 8. The CDR3 contains 15 residues. In nucleotides, the CDR3 is TGTGCCAGCAGACCCCGGACAGGGGCCCCCTACGAGCAGTACTTC. It codes for CASRPRTGAPYEQYF.

The chain is built from TRBV5-8 and TRBJ1-5; 7 positions match TRBD1. Germline lookup yields CDR1 SGHTS and CDR2 YDEGEE. V was pared by 2 bases and J by 2 bases, with 7 bases of the junction left unmatched. CDR3 length: 16 amino acids. CDR3 protein: CASSFYLDRGNQPQHF. DNA for the CDR3: TGTGCCAGCAGCTTTTATCTTGACAGGGGCAATCAGCCCCAGCATTTT.

The rearrangement links TRBV6-5 to TRBJ1-4, with 7 bases that match TRBD1. The V segment lost 6 bases and the J segment 4 bases; nucleotides outside the gene matches: 5. This CDR3 has 14 residues. Germline V gene lookup returns CDR1 MNHEY and CDR2 SVGAGI. CDR3 region: CASRPGQSNEKLFF. As DNA, the CDR3 is TGTGCCAGCAGACCGGGACAGAGTAATGAAAAACTGTTTTTT.

The chain combines TRBV7-8 with TRBJ1-1; the D is unclear. Looked up from germline, CDR1 is SGHVS and CDR2 is FQNEAQ. V was clipped by 3 bases and J by 0 bases, with 20 bases between them. The CDR3 is 18 residues long. The CDR3 here is CASSFMDRENGMNTEAFF. In nucleotides, the CDR3 is TGTGCCAGCAGCTTCATGGACCGAGAAAACGGGATGAACACTGAAGCTTTCTTT.

This clone appeared a few times. The rearrangement joins TRBV7-3 to TRBJ1-5; 10 positions agree with TRBD1. Per the germline V gene, CDR1 is SGHTA and CDR2 is FQGTGA. V dropped 5 bases and J dropped 7; count of bases not matched to a gene: 5. The length of the CDR3 is 14 residues. The CDR3 sequence: CASSTTGGGQPQHF. Here the CDR3 DNA reads TGTGCCAGCAGCACGACAGGGGGCGGCCAGCCCCAGCATTTT.

This clone came up once. The V gene is TRBV9, the J gene TRBJ1-4; the match to TRBD1 covers 8 bases. CDR1 SGDLS and CDR2 YYNGEE come from the germline V gene. Trimming at V came to 2 bases and at J to 8 bases, leaving 2 bases not matched to a gene. CDR3 size: 13 residues. The CDR3 is CASSVGQEEKLFF. The CDR3 DNA sequence: TGTGCCAGCAGCGTGGGACAGGAAGAAAAACTGTTTTTT.

The J gene is TRBJ2-6, the V gene TRBV6-5; weak D call: TRBD1 (5 bases). The CDR3 loop spans 15 amino acids. The V gene's germline CDR1 is MNHEY and CDR2 SVGAGI. V shed 4 bases and J shed 1 base, with 8 bases lying between them. CDR3 nucleotides: TGTGCCAGCAGTTCACGACAGTCTGGGGCCAACGTCCTGACTTTC. Translating gives CASSSRQSGANVLTF.

A single count supports this clone. The rearrangement joins TRBV7-9 to TRBJ2-2; TRBD2 aligns across 10 bases. CDR1 is SEHNR and CDR2 is FQNEAQ in the germline V gene (reference sequence). The CDR3 has 14 residues. V trimming: 2 bases; J trimming: 8 bases; junction bases outside the gene matches: 2. CDR3 in amino acids: CASSLSLAGGELFF. In nucleotides, the CDR3 is TGTGCCAGCAGCTTATCACTAGCGGGAGGGGAGCTGTTTTTT.

The chain is built from TRBV25-1 and TRBJ1-4; D not certain. This CDR3 spans 17 amino acids. The germline V gene encodes CDR1 MGHDK and CDR2 SYGVNS. Trimming left V 1 base short and J 7 bases short, with 19 bases between. The CDR3 spells CASSELVSGPGGEKLFF. DNA for the CDR3: TGTGCCAGCAGTGAATTGGTCTCTGGCCCAGGTGGTGAAAAACTGTTTTTT.

The chain has TRBV2 and TRBJ2-7; weak D call: TRBD2 (6 bases). The germline V gene encodes CDR1 SNHLY and CDR2 FYNNEI. This CDR3 has 12 amino acids. The V end was cut by 7 bases, the J end by 1 base, with 8 bases between. In nucleotides, the CDR3 is TGTGCCAGCACGGGAGTGTCCTACGAGCAGTACTTC. This sequence encodes CASTGVSYEQYF.

This chain links TRBV15 with TRBJ2-2; D is perhaps TRBD2 (6 bases). Germline-derived CDR1 and CDR2 are LNHNV and YYDKDF (reference sequence). V was trimmed by 5 bases and J by 4 bases, leaving 11 bases between them. This CDR3 spans 14 amino acids. CDR3 nucleotides: TGTGCCACCAGCGGAGGGAGGAGCACCGGGGAGCTGTTTTTT. This gives the protein CATSGGRSTGELFF.

This chain connects TRBV19 to TRBJ2-2, with TRBD1 matching 7 bases. The CDR3 consists of 13 residues. Germline loops: CDR1 LNHDA, CDR2 SQIVND (reference sequence). Losses at the gene ends were 7 bases for V and 6 bases for J; bases not matched to a gene: 5. The CDR3 reads CASTTGIPGELFF. CDR3 coding DNA: TGTGCCAGTACGACAGGGATTCCCGGGGAGCTGTTTTTT.